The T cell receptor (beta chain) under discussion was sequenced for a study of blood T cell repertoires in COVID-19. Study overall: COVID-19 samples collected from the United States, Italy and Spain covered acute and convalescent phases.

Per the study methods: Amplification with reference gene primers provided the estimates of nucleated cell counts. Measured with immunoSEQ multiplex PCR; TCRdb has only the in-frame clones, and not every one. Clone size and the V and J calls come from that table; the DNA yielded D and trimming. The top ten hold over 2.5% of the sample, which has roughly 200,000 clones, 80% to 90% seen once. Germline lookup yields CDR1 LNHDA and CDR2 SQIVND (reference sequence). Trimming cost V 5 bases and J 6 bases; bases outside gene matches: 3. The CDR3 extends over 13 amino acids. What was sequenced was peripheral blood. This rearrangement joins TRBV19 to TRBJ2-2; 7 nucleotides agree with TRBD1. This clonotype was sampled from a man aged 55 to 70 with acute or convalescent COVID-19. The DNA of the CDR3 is TGTGCCAGTAGTGGTCAGGGGGCCGGGGAGCTGTTTTTT. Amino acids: CASSGQGAGELFF.